The T cell receptor (beta chain) under discussion was sequenced for a study of CD8 T cells in Susac syndrome. RNA, at roughly 0.5 to 1 ug, was reverse transcribed with random hexamers. TCRdb processed the immunoSEQ multiplex PCR reads anew with MiXCR; each CDR3 protein has one entry. This repertoire shows 180,000 or so distinct CDR3 sequences, over 90% found once; its top ten account for 0.085% to 0.095%. TEMRA cells were FACS-enriched, unlike CD8+ and CD4+ T cells, which were negatively isolated. Source material: CD4+ T cells from PBMCs. The origin of this receptor is a human donor with multiple sclerosis.

CDR3 sequence: CASTPAVSANSQPQHF. The CDR3 coding sequence is TGTGCCAGCACCCCCGCAGTAAGCGCAAATAGTCAGCCCCAGCATTTT. The chain combines TRBV6-2 or TRBV6-3 with TRBJ1-5; D is unresolved. This CDR3 is built from 16 residues. Trimming removed 7 bases at V and 6 bases at J, with 22 bases between. Germline V gene data show CDR1 as MNHEY and CDR2 as SVGEGT.